Described below is a single T cell receptor beta chain sequence and its context. Its antigen is unidentified. Unique molecular identifiers were affixed to single, distinct cDNA molecules. TCRdb called the 5' RACE reads again in MiXCR, with one record for every CDR3 protein. The sample contains tens of thousands of distinct CDR3 sequences, around 6.6% of which appear only once. This record comes from a study of early T cells in non-severe SARS-CoV-2 infection. General study results and limits: Lookups in VDJdb leaned toward anti-spike CD8 responses and missed private and CD4 specificities.

The CDR3 has 13 amino acids. From germline, CDR1 is SNHLY and CDR2 FYNNEI. Trimming cost V 3 bases and J 2 bases, with 6 bases left between them. The receptor was derived from an adult who was a healthcare worker with PCR-confirmed SARS-CoV-2 infection or an uninfected control (not recorded which). The chain joins TRBV2 to TRBJ2-3; D call uncertain. The specimen comprised whole blood, sampled at baseline. DNA for the CDR3: TGTGCCAGCAGTGAGCTTGCCACAGATACGCAGTATTTT. Its translation: CASSELATDTQYF.